Shown below are 10 T cell receptor beta chains from a single sample sequenced in a study of PD-1 blockade in mismatch repair-deficient tumors (TCRdb year 2017). Library creation used the immunoSEQ multiplex PCR assay. The table was pulled from immuneACCESS by TCRdb, which kept in-frame rearrangements only. Such tables lose some clones; where checked, under half of the loss comes from unresolved V genes, and the rest has no known cause. For this sample the table gives 100,000 to 150,000 clones, of which about 88% were detected only once. The top ten constitute roughly 14% of the sample. The source was peripheral blood, collected 44 weeks after starting pembrolizumab. These receptors originate from an adult with mismatch repair-deficient cancer.

The CDR3 reads CASSLAPSSAGEQYF. In DNA form, the CDR3 reads TGTGCCAGCAGCTTGGCCCCATCATCAGCCGGAGAGCAGTATTTT. The chain recombines TRBV5-5 with TRBJ2-3, with unresolved D. The CDR3 runs 15 residues. The V gene's germline CDR1 is SGHKS and CDR2 YYEKEE (reference sequence). Trimming shortened V by 0 bases and J by 11 bases, and 19 bases separated the two germline ends.

The chain joins TRBV28 to TRBJ1-2, with D uncertain. Trimming pared 9 bases from V and 4 bases from J, leaving 18 bases between. Germline V lookup: CDR1 MDHEN, CDR2 SYDVKM. This CDR3 comprises 14 residues. Here the CDR3 DNA reads TGTGCCAGTACCCCCGTCGAGAGGGCCTATGGCTACACCTTC. Translating gives CASTPVERAYGYTF.

The chain employs TRBV5-6 and TRBJ2-5, with 7 bases identical to TRBD1. CDR3 length: 15 amino acids. Looked up from germline, CDR1 is SGHDT and CDR2 is YYEEEE. After removal of 0 bases from V and 5 bases from J, the junction contained 7 bases not matched to a gene. CDR3 sequence: CASSLGRARGETQYF. In DNA, the CDR3 is TGTGCCAGCAGCTTGGGCAGGGCCAGGGGGGAGACCCAGTACTTC. The full variable domain, rest sourced from reference TRBV5-6 and TRBJ2-5, is DAGVTQSPTHLIKTRGQQVTLRCSPKSGHDTVSWYQQALGQGPQFIFQYYEEEERQRGNFPDRFSGHQFPNYSSELNVNALLLGDSALYLCASSLGRARGETQYFGPGTRLLVL.

The chain carries TRBV10-2 and TRBJ2-5; tentative D call: TRBD2 (7 bases). Looked up from germline, CDR1 is WSHSY and CDR2 is SAAADI. V gave up 6 bases and J gave up 8 bases, with 25 bases separating them. The CDR3 is 16 amino acids. CDR3 DNA sequence: TGCGCCAGCAGGACCAAGCGGGACAATTACCAAGGAACCCAGTACTTC. Amino acids: CASRTKRDNYQGTQYF.

V and J are TRBV4-1 and TRBJ2-5, with D possibly matching TRBD2 (5 bases). This CDR3 region has 14 residues. The germline V gene encodes CDR1 MGHRA and CDR2 YSYEKL. Trimming removed 0 bases from V and 8 bases from J, with 13 bases in between. CDR3 protein: CASSQEAARGTQYF. CDR3 DNA sequence: TGCGCCAGCAGCCAAGAAGCGGCAAGAGGCACCCAGTACTTC.

V usage is TRBV5-1 and J usage is TRBJ2-2; no clear D. CDR1 SGHRS and CDR2 YFSETQ come from the germline V gene. V dropped 4 bases and J dropped 1 base, with 8 bases sitting between them. The CDR3 contains 14 residues. The CDR3 reads CASSPTRNTGELFF. CDR3 nucleotide sequence: TGCGCCAGCAGCCCCACAAGGAACACCGGGGAGCTGTTTTTT.

V and J are TRBV29-1 and TRBJ2-3; possible D gene TRBD2, 7 bases. The CDR3 spans 13 residues. The V end was cut by 0 bases, the J end by 10 bases, with 14 bases between. Germline values: CDR1 SQVTM, CDR2 ANQGSEA. In DNA, the CDR3 is TGCAGCGTTGAAGATGGGGGGGGGCTTGCGCAGTATTTT. This gives the protein CSVEDGGGLAQYF.

V is TRBV5-6 and J is TRBJ1-1; D is uncertain. There are 14 residues in the CDR3. Germline lookup yields CDR1 SGHDT and CDR2 YYEEEE. Trimming shortened V by 0 bases and J by 4 bases, and 10 bases separated the two germline ends. CDR3 sequence: CASSLGALGTEAFF. CDR3 sequence (DNA): TGTGCCAGCAGCTTGGGGGCTTTGGGCACTGAAGCTTTCTTT.

This chain uses TRBV10-2 with TRBJ2-7; no reliable D call. The CDR3 contains 11 residues. Germline CDR1 and CDR2: WSHSY and SAAADI. Trimming shortened V by 3 bases and J by 6 bases, and 6 bases separated the two germline ends. The chain's CDR3 is CASSDLGEQYF. The CDR3 nucleotides read TGCGCCAGCAGTGACTTAGGCGAGCAGTACTTC.

This clone has a handful of counts. This chain uses TRBV19 with TRBJ1-2; perhaps TRBD1 as D (6 bases). This CDR3 has 14 residues. Germline loops: CDR1 LNHDA, CDR2 SQIVND (reference sequence). V lost 4 bases, J lost 5 bases, and 14 bases lay in between. The CDR3 loop is CASSTQGGGYGYTF. CDR3 DNA sequence: TGTGCCAGTAGTACACAGGGAGGGGGATATGGCTACACCTTC.